The T cell receptor beta chain described here comes from a study of low-dose radiotherapy and immunotherapy resistance in tumors. Time point noted: before trial treatment. The patients who were eligible all carried advanced solid tumors that lacked tumor-infiltrating lymphocytes, meaning the tumors were TIL-negative. Of note for this clonotype: With a much larger clone just one base away, this may be a read error.

The CDR3 contains 17 residues. Germline V gene lookup returns CDR1 GTSNPN and CDR2 SVGIG (reference sequence). Gene-specific TRAV and TRBV primers were used for first-strand cDNA, covering alpha and beta chains. Over approximately 20 PCR cycles, TCRs were amplified from a constant-region primer and V-primer adapter. TCRdb independently ran MiXCR on the reads; one entry per CDR3 protein. This table holds some 88,000 distinct CDR3 sequences, more than 7.5% found once. The chain links TRBV30 to TRBJ2-6; 9 bases fit TRBD1. The receptor was isolated from a male donor with prostate cancer. The sequencing here drew on PBMCs, taken before treatment. Here the CDR3 DNA reads TGTGCCTACCTACCGGGACAGGGTTTCTCTGGGGTCAACGTCCTGACTTTC. Translation: CAYLPGQGFSGVNVLTF.